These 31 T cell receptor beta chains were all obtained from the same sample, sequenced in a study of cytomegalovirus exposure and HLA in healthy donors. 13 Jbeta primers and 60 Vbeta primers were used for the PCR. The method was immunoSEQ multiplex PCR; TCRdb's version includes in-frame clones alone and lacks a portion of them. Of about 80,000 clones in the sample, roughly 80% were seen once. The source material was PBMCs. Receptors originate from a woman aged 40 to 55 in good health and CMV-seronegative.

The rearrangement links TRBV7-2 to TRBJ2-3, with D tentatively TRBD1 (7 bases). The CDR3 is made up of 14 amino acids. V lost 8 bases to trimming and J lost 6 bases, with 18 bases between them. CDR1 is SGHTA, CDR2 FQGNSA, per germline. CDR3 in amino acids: CASYRRAGGDTQYF. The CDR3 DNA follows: TGTGCCAGCTACAGGCGGGCAGGGGGGGATACGCAGTATTTT. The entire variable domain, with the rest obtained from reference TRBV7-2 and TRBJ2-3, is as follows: GAGVSQSPSNKVTEKGKDVELRCDPISGHTALYWYRQSLGQGLEFLIYFQGNSAPDKSGLPSDRFSAERTGGSVSTLTIQRTQQEDSAVYLCASYRRAGGDTQYFGPGTRLTVL.

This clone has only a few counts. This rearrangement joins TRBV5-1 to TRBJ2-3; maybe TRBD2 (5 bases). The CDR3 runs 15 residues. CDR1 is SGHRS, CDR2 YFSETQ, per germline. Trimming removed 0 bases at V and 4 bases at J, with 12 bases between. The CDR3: CASSLVRVPADTQYF. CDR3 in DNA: TGCGCCAGCAGCTTGGTGCGGGTGCCCGCAGATACGCAGTATTTT.

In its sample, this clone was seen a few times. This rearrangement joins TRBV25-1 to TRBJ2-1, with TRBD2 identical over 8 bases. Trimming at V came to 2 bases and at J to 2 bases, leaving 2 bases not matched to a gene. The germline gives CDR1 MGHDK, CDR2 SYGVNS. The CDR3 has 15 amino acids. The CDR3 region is CASSERGGPYNEQFF. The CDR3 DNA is TGTGCCAGCAGTGAACGGGGGGGCCCCTACAATGAGCAGTTCTTC.

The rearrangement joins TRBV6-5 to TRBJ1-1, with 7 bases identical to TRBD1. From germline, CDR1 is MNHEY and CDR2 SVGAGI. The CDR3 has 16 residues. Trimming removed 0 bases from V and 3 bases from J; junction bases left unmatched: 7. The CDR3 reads CASSYSRGGAYTEAFF. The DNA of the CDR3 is TGTGCCAGCAGTTACTCGAGAGGGGGCGCGTACACTGAAGCTTTCTTT.

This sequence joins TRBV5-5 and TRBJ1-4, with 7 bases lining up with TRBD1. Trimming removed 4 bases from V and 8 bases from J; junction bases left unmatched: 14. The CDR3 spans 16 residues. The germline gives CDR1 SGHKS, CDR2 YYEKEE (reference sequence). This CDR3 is CASSEHRGSPREKLFF. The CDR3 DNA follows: TGTGCCAGCAGCGAACACAGGGGATCTCCTCGGGAAAAACTGTTTTTT.

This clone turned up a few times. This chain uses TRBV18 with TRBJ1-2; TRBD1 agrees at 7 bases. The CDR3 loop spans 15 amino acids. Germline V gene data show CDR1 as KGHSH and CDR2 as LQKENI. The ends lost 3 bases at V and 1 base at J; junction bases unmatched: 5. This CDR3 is CASSPVQGFNYGYTF. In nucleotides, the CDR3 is TGTGCCAGCTCACCTGTACAGGGGTTTAACTATGGCTACACCTTC.

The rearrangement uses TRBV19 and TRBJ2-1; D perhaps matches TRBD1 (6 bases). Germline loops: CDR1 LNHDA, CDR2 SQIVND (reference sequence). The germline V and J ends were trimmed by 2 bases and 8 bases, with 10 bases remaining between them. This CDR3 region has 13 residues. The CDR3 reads CASSIQGIDEQFF. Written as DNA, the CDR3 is TGTGCCAGTAGTATACAGGGGATAGATGAGCAGTTCTTC. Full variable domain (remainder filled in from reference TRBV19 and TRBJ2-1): DGGITQSPKYLFRKEGQNVTLSCEQNLNHDAMYWYRQDPGQGLRLIYYSQIVNDFQKGDIAEGYSVSREKKESFPLTVTSAQKNPTAFYLCASSIQGIDEQFFGPGTRLTVL.

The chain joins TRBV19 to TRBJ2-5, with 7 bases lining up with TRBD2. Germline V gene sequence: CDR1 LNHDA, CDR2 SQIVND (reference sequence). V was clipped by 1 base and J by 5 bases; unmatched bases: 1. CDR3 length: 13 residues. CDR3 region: CASSIVGGETQYF. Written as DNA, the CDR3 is TGTGCCAGTAGTATAGTCGGGGGGGAGACCCAGTACTTC. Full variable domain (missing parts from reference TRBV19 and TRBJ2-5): DGGITQSPKYLFRKEGQNVTLSCEQNLNHDAMYWYRQDPGQGLRLIYYSQIVNDFQKGDIAEGYSVSREKKESFPLTVTSAQKNPTAFYLCASSIVGGETQYFGPGTRLLVL.

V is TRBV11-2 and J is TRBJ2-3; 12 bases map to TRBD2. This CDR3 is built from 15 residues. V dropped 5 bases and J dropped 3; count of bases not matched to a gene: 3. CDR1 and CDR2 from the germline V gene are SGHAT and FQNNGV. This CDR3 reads CASSPSGRGTDTQYF. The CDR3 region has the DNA TGTGCCAGCAGCCCTAGCGGGAGGGGGACAGATACGCAGTATTTT.

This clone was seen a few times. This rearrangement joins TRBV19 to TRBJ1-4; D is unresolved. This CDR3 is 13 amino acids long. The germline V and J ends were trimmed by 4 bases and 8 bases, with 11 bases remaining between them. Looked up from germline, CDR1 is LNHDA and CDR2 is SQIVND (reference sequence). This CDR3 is CASSNRGEEKLFF. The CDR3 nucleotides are TGTGCCAGTAGTAACCGGGGTGAGGAAAAACTGTTTTTT.

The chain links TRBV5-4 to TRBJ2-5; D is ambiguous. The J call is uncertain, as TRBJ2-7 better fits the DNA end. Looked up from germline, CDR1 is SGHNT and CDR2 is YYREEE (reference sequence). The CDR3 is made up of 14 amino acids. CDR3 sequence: CASSSTSSSYEQYF. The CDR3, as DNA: TGTGCCAGCAGCTCTACGTCGAGCTCCTACGAGCAGTACTTC.

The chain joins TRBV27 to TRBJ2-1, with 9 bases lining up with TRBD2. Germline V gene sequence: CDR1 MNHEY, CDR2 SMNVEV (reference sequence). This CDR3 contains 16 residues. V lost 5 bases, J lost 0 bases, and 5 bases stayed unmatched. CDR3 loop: CASSLAGHRSYNEQFF. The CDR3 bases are TGTGCCAGCAGTCTAGCGGGACACCGCTCCTACAATGAGCAGTTCTTC.

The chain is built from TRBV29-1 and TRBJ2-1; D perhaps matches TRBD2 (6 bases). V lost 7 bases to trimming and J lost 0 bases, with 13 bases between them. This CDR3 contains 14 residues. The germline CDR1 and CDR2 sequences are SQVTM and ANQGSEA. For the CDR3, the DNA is TGCAGCGCTAAGCGGGCGAGCTCCTACAATGAGCAGTTCTTC. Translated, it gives CSAKRASSYNEQFF.

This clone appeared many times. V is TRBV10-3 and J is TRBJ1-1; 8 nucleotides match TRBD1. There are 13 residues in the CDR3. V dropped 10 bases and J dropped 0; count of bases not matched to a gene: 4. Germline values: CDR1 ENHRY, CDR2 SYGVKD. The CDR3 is CATQQGVNTEAFF. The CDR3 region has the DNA TGTGCCACCCAACAGGGGGTGAACACTGAAGCTTTCTTT.

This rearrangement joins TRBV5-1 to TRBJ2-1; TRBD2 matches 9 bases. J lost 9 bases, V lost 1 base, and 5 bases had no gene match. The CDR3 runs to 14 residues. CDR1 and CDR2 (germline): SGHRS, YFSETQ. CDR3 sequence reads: CASSLTSGQSEQFF. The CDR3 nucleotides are TGCGCCAGCAGCTTGACTAGCGGGCAGAGTGAGCAGTTCTTC.

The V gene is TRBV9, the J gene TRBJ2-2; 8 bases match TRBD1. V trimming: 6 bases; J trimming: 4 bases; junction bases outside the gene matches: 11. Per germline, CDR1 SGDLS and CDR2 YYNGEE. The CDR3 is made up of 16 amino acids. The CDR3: CASNNRGSLSTGELFF. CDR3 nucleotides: TGTGCCAGCAACAACAGGGGGAGTCTCAGCACCGGGGAGCTGTTTTTT.

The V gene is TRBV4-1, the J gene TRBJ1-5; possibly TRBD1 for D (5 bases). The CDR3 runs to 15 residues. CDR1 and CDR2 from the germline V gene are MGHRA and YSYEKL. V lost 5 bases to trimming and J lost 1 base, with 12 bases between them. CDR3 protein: CASSFRQTSNQPQHF. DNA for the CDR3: TGCGCCAGCAGCTTCCGACAGACAAGCAATCAGCCCCAGCATTTT.

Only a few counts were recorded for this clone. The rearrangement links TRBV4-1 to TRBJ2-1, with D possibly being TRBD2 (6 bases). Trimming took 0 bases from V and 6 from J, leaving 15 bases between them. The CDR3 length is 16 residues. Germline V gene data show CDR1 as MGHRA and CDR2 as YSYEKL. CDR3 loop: CASSQEGASVINEQFF. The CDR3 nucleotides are TGCGCCAGCAGCCAAGAAGGGGCTAGCGTGATCAATGAGCAGTTCTTC.

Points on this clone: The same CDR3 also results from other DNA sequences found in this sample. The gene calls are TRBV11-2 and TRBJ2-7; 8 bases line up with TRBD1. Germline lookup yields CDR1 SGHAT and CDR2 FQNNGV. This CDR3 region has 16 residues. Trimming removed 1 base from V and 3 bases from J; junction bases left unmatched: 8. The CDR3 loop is CASSLVAVRGLYEQYF. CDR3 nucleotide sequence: TGTGCCAGCAGCTTAGTCGCCGTCAGGGGGCTCTACGAGCAGTACTTC.

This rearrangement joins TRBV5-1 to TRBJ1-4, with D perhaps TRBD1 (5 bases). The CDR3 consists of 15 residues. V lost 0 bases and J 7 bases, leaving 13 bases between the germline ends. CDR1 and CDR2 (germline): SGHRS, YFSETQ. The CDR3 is CASSLGQPEAEKLFF. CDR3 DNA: TGCGCCAGCAGCTTGGGACAGCCTGAGGCTGAAAAACTGTTTTTT. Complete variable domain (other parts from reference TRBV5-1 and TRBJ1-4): KAGVTQTPRYLIKTRGQQVTLSCSPISGHRSVSWYQQTPGQGLQFLFEYFSETQRNKGNFPGRFSGRQFSNSRSEMNVSTLELGDSALYLCASSLGQPEAEKLFFGSGTQLSVL.

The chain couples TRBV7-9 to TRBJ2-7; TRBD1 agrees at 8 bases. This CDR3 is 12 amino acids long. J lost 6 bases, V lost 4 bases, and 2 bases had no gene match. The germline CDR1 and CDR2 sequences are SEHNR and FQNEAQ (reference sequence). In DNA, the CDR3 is TGTGCCAGCAGCTGGCAGGGGGCCGAGCAGTACTTC. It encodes CASSWQGAEQYF.

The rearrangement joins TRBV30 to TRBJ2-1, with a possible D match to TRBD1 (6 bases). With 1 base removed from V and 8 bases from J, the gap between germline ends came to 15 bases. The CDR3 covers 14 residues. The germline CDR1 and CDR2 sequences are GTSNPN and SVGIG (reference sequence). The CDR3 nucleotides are TGTGCCTGGAGTGCACTGGTCAGGGGCCATGAGCAGTTCTTC. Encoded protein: CAWSALVRGHEQFF.

CDR3 bases: TGTGCCAGCAGCTTAAGGGGATCAGACAGGGTGAGGATGAATGAGCAGTTCTTC. Protein: CASSLRGSDRVRMNEQFF. The J gene is TRBJ2-1, the V gene TRBV7-3, with TRBD1 matching over 7 bases. Losses at the gene ends were 1 base for V and 7 bases for J; bases not matched to a gene: 16. CDR1 and CDR2 from the germline V gene are SGHTA and FQGTGA. This CDR3 has 18 residues.

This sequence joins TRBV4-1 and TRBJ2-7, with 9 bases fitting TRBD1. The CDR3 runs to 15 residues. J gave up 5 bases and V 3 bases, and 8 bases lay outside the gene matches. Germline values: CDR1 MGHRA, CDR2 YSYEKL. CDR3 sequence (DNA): TGCGCCAGCAGCCACCACGGGACAGGGTCCGACGAGCAGTACTTC. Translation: CASSHHGTGSDEQYF.

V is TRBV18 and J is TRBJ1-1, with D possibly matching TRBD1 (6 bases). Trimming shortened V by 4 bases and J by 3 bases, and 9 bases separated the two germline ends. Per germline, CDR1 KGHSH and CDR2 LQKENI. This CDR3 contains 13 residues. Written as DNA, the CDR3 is TGTGCCAGCTCACGACAGGAGGACACTGAAGCTTTCTTT. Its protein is CASSRQEDTEAFF. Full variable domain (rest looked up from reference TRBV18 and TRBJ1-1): NAGVMQNPRHLVRRRGQEARLRCSPMKGHSHVYWYRQLPEEGLKFMVYLQKENIIDESGMPKERFSAEFPKEGPSILRIQQVVRGDSAAYFCASSRQEDTEAFFGQGTRLTVV.

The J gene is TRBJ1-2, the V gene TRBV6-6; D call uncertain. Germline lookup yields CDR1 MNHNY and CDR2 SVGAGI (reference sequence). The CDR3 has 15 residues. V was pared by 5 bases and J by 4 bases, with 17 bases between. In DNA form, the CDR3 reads TGTGCCAGCAGTAACCAGCGTAGTGGTACCTATGGCTACACCTTC. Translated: CASSNQRSGTYGYTF.

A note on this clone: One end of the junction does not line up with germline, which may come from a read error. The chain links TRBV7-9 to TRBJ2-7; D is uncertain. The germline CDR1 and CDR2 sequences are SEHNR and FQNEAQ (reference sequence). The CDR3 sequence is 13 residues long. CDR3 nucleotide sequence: TGTTCCAGCAGCTTAGGGCATTCCTACGAGCAGTACTTC. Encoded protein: CSSSLGHSYEQYF.

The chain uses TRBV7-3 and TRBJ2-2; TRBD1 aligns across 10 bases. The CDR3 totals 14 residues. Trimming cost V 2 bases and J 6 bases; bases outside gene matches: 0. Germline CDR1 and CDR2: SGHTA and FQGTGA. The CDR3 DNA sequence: TGTGCCAGCAGCTTAGGGACAGGGGCCGGGGAGCTGTTTTTT. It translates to CASSLGTGAGELFF.

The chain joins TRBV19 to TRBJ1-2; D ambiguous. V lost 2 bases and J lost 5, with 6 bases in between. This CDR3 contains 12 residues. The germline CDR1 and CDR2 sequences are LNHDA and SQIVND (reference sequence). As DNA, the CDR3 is TGTGCCAGTAGTATATTGGCATATGGCTACACCTTC. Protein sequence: CASSILAYGYTF.

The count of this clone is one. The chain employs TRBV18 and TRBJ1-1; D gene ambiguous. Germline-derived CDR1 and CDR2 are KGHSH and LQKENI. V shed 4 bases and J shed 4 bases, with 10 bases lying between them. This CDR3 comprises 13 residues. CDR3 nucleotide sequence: TGTGCCAGCTCACTATCGGAGAGCACTGAAGCTTTCTTT. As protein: CASSLSESTEAFF.

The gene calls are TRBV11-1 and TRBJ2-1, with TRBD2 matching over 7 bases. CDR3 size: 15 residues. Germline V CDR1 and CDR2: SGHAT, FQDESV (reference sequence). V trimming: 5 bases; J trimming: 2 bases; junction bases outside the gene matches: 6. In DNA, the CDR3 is TGTGCCAGCAGCGCACTAGCGCCGCCCTACAATGAGCAGTTCTTC. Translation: CASSALAPPYNEQFF.